The 23 T cell receptor beta chains in this list originate from one sample, sequenced in a study of shared clonotypes between healthy human individuals. The method was immunoSEQ multiplex PCR; TCRdb's version includes in-frame clones alone and lacks a portion of them. The repertoire consists of 450,000 to 500,000 clones, with approximately 84% occurring once and the leading ten covering about 13%. Sequencing input: PBMCs. These receptors all stem from a woman in her forties in good health. Some clones in this sample may be carry-over from other donors' samples.

This clone was observed once. The chain employs TRBV7-2 and TRBJ1-3; unclear D gene. This CDR3 is 15 amino acids long. Trimming took 1 base from V and 1 from J, leaving 8 bases between them. Germline CDR1 is SGHTA and CDR2 is FQGNSA. The CDR3 reads CASSLDTRSGNTIYF. In DNA, the CDR3 is TGTGCCAGCAGCTTAGATACAAGATCTGGAAACACCATATATTTT.

This clone came up a few times. V and J are TRBV5-1 and TRBJ2-6, with TRBD1 as a possible D gene (6 bases). The CDR3 contains 16 residues. V shed 0 bases and J shed 2 bases, with 9 bases lying between them. CDR1 is SGHRS, CDR2 YFSETQ, per germline. CDR3 sequence reads: CASSLARTAGANVLTF. CDR3 bases: TGCGCCAGCAGCTTGGCCCGGACAGCTGGGGCCAACGTCCTGACTTTC.

This chain uses TRBV21-1 with TRBJ1-4. TRBV21-1 is a documented pseudogene. The CDR3 loop spans 12 amino acids. For the CDR3, the DNA is TGTGCCAGCAGCAAAGGAGGGGAAAAACTGTTTTTT. Protein product: CASSKGGEKLFF.

J is TRBJ2-6 and V is TRBV30; D call uncertain. The CDR3 runs 15 residues. Germline lookup yields CDR1 GTSNPN and CDR2 SVGIG (reference sequence). The V gene lost 1 base and the J gene lost 0 bases, with 7 bases spanning the gap. This chain's CDR3 is CAWSATLSGANVLTF. The CDR3 DNA is TGTGCCTGGAGTGCCACCCTCTCTGGGGCCAACGTCCTGACTTTC.

About this clone itself: Sequence at one end of the junction differs from germline and may be a read error. The genes are TRBV11-2 and TRBJ2-6; D possibly matches TRBD1 or TRBD2 (5 bases each). Germline V lookup: CDR1 SGHAT, CDR2 FQNNGV. The CDR3 spans 18 residues. CDR3 region: CASSFIPGTSPGVNVLTF. DNA for the CDR3: TGTGCCAGCAGCTTTATACCTGGGACGTCCCCTGGGGTCAACGTCCTGACTTTC.

The chain carries TRBV5-1 and TRBJ1-4; D call uncertain. The CDR3 has 17 amino acids. Trimming cost V 3 bases and J 0 bases, with 15 bases left between them. Per the germline V gene, CDR1 is SGHRS and CDR2 is YFSETQ. The CDR3 sequence is CASSSGILFATNEKLFF. The CDR3 DNA reads TGCGCCAGCAGCTCAGGAATCCTATTTGCAACTAATGAAAAACTGTTTTTT.

This clone was picked up a small number of times. It is likely a read error: a sequence one base away is far more abundant. Other DNA sequences within the sample encode an identical CDR3. The chain combines TRBV5-6 with TRBJ1-5; no firm D call. CDR1 is SGHDT and CDR2 is YYEEEE in the germline V gene. The CDR3 runs to 13 residues. The CDR3 loop is CASSVGLLGPQHF. The CDR3, as DNA: TGTGCTAGCAGCGTGGGCCTACTGGGGCCCCAGCATTTT.

This clone occurred once. Its ends do not fully match the called genes, so a read error is possible. V is TRBV15 and J is TRBJ2-7, with D perhaps TRBD2 (5 bases). CDR1 is LNHNV and CDR2 is YYDKDF in the germline V gene (reference sequence). This CDR3 region has 12 residues. The DNA of the CDR3 is TGTGCTACCAGCGGAGATGAGGACGAGCAGTACTTC. This translates into CATSGDEDEQYF.

The chain employs TRBV10-3 and TRBJ2-7; 11 positions agree with TRBD1. This CDR3 is built from 15 residues. With V trimmed by 5 bases and J by 2 bases, 5 bases remained unmatched. CDR1 is ENHRY, CDR2 SYGVKD, per germline. CDR3 in amino acids: CAISLDRGRTYEQYF. The CDR3 DNA reads TGTGCCATCAGTCTGGACAGGGGGCGAACCTACGAGCAGTACTTC.

A word on this clone: This may be a read error: a much more frequent sequence differs by one nucleotide. The chain couples TRBV13 to TRBJ2-5; possible D gene TRBD2, 6 bases. V lost 1 base to trimming and J lost 3 bases, with 21 bases between them. The CDR3 runs to 18 residues. CDR1 and CDR2 from the germline V gene are PRHDT and FYEKMQ (reference sequence). The CDR3 nucleotides are TGTGCCAGCAGCTTAGCTTTTATCGGGGGAGGACAAGAAGAGACCCAGTACTTC. It specifies CASSLAFIGGGQEETQYF.

A remark on this clone: This is likely an artifact of a read error, given a far larger clone one base away. The chain links TRBV11-2 to TRBJ1-1; the D is unclear. The CDR3 is 12 residues long. Germline assignment: CDR1 SGHAT and CDR2 FQNNGV. V was clipped by 2 bases and J by 2 bases, with 3 bases between them. The CDR3 sequence: CASSLTNTEAFF. The CDR3 DNA reads TGTGCCAGCAGCTTAACCAACACTGAAGCTTTCTTT.

This sequence joins TRBV11-2 and TRBJ2-7, with D maybe TRBD2 (6 bases). Germline CDR1 and CDR2: SGHAT and FQNNGV. The CDR3 loop spans 15 amino acids. Trimming took off 5 bases at V and 0 bases at J, with 14 bases between the two ends. This CDR3 is CASSTRDGSSYEQYF. The CDR3 DNA follows: TGTGCCAGCAGCACCCGGGACGGGAGCTCCTACGAGCAGTACTTC.

Comments on this clone: This is likely an artifact of a read error, given a far larger clone one base away. Other DNA sequences in the sample encode the same CDR3. CDR3 protein: CASSLATGYYGYTF. The DNA of the CDR3 is TGTGCCAGCAGCTTAGCTACAGGGTACTATGGCTACACCTTT. The gene calls are TRBV7-9 and TRBJ1-2; TRBD1 is a possible D gene (6 bases). This CDR3 region has 14 residues. Germline CDR1 and CDR2: SEHNR and FQNEAQ (reference sequence).

The chain links TRBV4-3 to TRBJ1-5; D is perhaps TRBD1 (6 bases). Looked up from germline, CDR1 is LGHNA and CDR2 is YSLEER. V was pared by 0 bases and J by 3 bases, with 15 bases between. The CDR3 covers 17 residues. The chain's CDR3 is CASSQDRGGGDNQPQHF. In nucleotides, the CDR3 is TGCGCCAGCAGCCAAGACAGGGGAGGGGGGGACAATCAGCCCCAGCATTTT.

Note on this clone: This likely reflects a read error, since a far larger clone is one base away. Other DNA sequences within the sample encode an identical CDR3. The rearrangement links TRBV28 to TRBJ2-2, with D uncertain. Trimming took off 6 bases at V and 1 base at J, with 6 bases between the two ends. The germline V gene encodes CDR1 MDHEN and CDR2 SYDVKM. The CDR3 has 13 residues. The CDR3 loop reads CASRRLNTGELFF. The CDR3 DNA sequence: TGTGCCAGCAGGCGACTGAACACCGGGGAGCTGTTTTTT.

About this clone itself: Given a far larger clone just one base away, this is likely a sequencing read error. This sample also contains other DNA sequences that code for the same CDR3. V usage is TRBV4-2 and J usage is TRBJ2-7; 10 nucleotides match TRBD1. CDR1 is LGHNA, CDR2 YNFKEQ, per germline. The CDR3 runs 15 residues. Written as DNA, the CDR3 is TGTGCCAGTAGCCCCCAGACAGGGGGCCCAGACGAGCAGTACTTC. Amino acid sequence: CASSPQTGGPDEQYF.

V is TRBV25-1 and J is TRBJ2-7; TRBD2 agrees at 7 bases. V lost 1 base, J lost 4 bases, and 7 bases stayed unmatched. This CDR3 comprises 15 residues. CDR1 and CDR2 from the germline V gene are MGHDK and SYGVNS. The CDR3 bases are TGTGCCAGCAGTGAATTCGGGGGGTCAGGATACGAGCAGTACTTC. This translates into CASSEFGGSGYEQYF.

The CDR3 sequence is CASSYSRSYEQYF. CDR3 coding DNA: TGTGCCAGCAGTTACTCCAGGAGCTACGAGCAGTACTTC. This chain links TRBV6-6 with TRBJ2-7; no clear D. The CDR3 has 13 amino acids. Per germline, CDR1 MNHNY and CDR2 SVGAGI (reference sequence). V lost 0 bases and J 3 bases, leaving 6 bases between the germline ends.

Turning to this clone: A far larger clone lies a single base away; this is likely a read error. Other DNA sequences in the same sample also yield this CDR3. The chain carries TRBV29-1 and TRBJ2-3, with D perhaps matching TRBD2 (7 bases). CDR3 length equals 15 residues. With 2 bases removed from V and 6 bases from J, the gap between germline ends came to 18 bases. Germline CDR1 reads SQVTM; CDR2 reads ANQGSEA. CDR3 amino acids: CSVERGTGGSDTQYF. DNA of the CDR3: TGCAGCGTTGAAAGGGGGACGGGGGGTTCGGATACGCAGTATTTT.

Comments on this clone: This sequence is one base from a far larger clone and is likely a read error. The chain is built from TRBV4-1 and TRBJ2-3; TRBD2 agrees at 12 bases. V was clipped by 0 bases and J by 8 bases; unmatched bases: 9. This CDR3 region has 17 residues. The germline CDR1 and CDR2 sequences are MGHRA and YSYEKL. CDR3 residues: CASSQDYQLAGGGTQYF. The CDR3 coding sequence is TGCGCCAGCAGCCAAGATTATCAACTAGCGGGAGGTGGTACGCAGTATTTT.

V and J are TRBV4-1 and TRBJ2-2, with 11 bases aligning to TRBD1. Trimming at V came to 4 bases and at J to 7 bases, leaving 5 bases not matched to a gene. CDR1 is MGHRA, CDR2 YSYEKL, per germline. The CDR3 totals 15 residues. The CDR3 DNA reads as TGCGCCAGCAGCCGCGGACAGGGGGCTGTCGGGGAGCTGTTTTTT. Encoded protein: CASSRGQGAVGELFF.

The V gene is TRBV7-8, the J gene TRBJ1-2, with no clear D. Germline CDR1 reads SGHVS; CDR2 reads FQNEAQ. Trimming left V 0 bases short and J 4 bases short, with 6 bases between. CDR3 length: 13 amino acids. The CDR3 region is CASSLAETYGYTF. The CDR3 nucleotides are TGTGCCAGCAGCTTAGCTGAGACCTATGGCTACACCTTC.

In this sample, this clone turned up a few times. A read error is likely here: a far larger clone is one base away. This chain connects TRBV27 to TRBJ1-4; 7 nucleotides align to TRBD1. V gave up 6 bases and J gave up 13 bases; unmatched junction bases: 11. CDR3 size: 13 residues. From germline, CDR1 is MNHEY and CDR2 SMNVEV (reference sequence). The CDR3 region is CASSLPTGTLLFF. The DNA for the CDR3 is TGTGCCAGCAGCCTACCGACAGGGACCCTACTGTTTTTT.